A single sample gave rise to the 22 T cell receptor beta chains below, sequenced in a study of shared clonotypes between healthy human individuals. The data were produced by immunoSEQ multiplex PCR, yet TCRdb's version contains in-frame clones alone and is incomplete. The sample comprises under 2,500,000 clones, about 94% of which are singletons, and approximately 0.13% rests with the top ten. The sequenced sample consisted of naive CD4+ T cells sorted from blood. The subset denotes: CD45RA+ positively selected. These receptors were collected from a young man in good health.

The chain recombines TRBV5-1 with TRBJ2-7; TRBD2 matches 8 bases. Germline V gene sequence: CDR1 SGHRS, CDR2 YFSETQ. V dropped 2 bases and J dropped 5; count of bases not matched to a gene: 9. The CDR3 contains 15 residues. The CDR3 here is CASSFGGGRTDEQYF. DNA of the CDR3: TGCGCCAGCAGCTTCGGCGGGGGGCGAACCGACGAGCAGTACTTC. Based on the CDR3 plus reference TRBV5-1 and TRBJ2-7, the full variable domain is KAGVTQTPRYLIKTRGQQVTLSCSPISGHRSVSWYQQTPGQGLQFLFEYFSETQRNKGNFPGRFSGRQFSNSRSEMNVSTLELGDSALYLCASSFGGGRTDEQYFGPGTRLTVT.

A note on this clone: Other nucleotide sequences from this sample produce the same CDR3. The V and J genes are TRBV7-2 and TRBJ1-2; TRBD1 agrees at 9 bases. Germline V CDR1 and CDR2: SGHTA, FQGNSA. There are 14 residues in the CDR3. V lost 4 bases, J lost 5 bases, and 5 bases stayed unmatched. CDR3 sequence (DNA): TGTGCCAGCAGCTCGGACAGGGGCCGGTATGGCTACACCTTC. Its protein is CASSSDRGRYGYTF.

This chain connects TRBV11-2 to TRBJ2-7; tentatively, D is TRBD2 (7 bases). V gave up 5 bases and J gave up 0 bases, with 26 bases separating them. Germline V gene data show CDR1 as SGHAT and CDR2 as FQNNGV. The CDR3 has 19 amino acids. The CDR3 sequence is CASSPRGLLTSLSSYEQYF. CDR3 in DNA: TGTGCCAGCAGCCCGCGGGGGCTACTTACTTCCCTTAGCTCCTACGAGCAGTACTTC.

Concerning this clone itself: The same CDR3 arises from other DNA sequences in this sample as well. The V gene is TRBV6-1, the J gene TRBJ1-5; D possibly corresponds to TRBD1 (6 bases). CDR1 and CDR2 from the germline V gene are MNHNS and SASEGT. The CDR3 is 15 residues long. Trimming removed 1 base from V and 3 bases from J, with 10 bases in between. CDR3 protein: CASSEGGGDNQPQHF. The CDR3 coding sequence is TGTGCCAGCAGTGAAGGAGGGGGGGACAATCAGCCCCAGCATTTT.

The rearrangement links TRBV5-1 to TRBJ2-1; 9 bases fit TRBD2. Germline trimming cut 0 bases from V and 4 bases from J; bases unmatched to any gene: 8. The CDR3 has 17 residues. Germline V gives CDR1 SGHRS, CDR2 YFSETQ. The CDR3 DNA reads as TGCGCCAGCAGCTTGGGAGGTCTAAGCGGGAGGTACAATGAGCAGTTCTTC. Its translation is CASSLGGLSGRYNEQFF.

The chain is built from TRBV15 and TRBJ2-1, with a tentative D call TRBD2 (6 bases). The length of the CDR3 is 13 residues. CDR1 is LNHNV, CDR2 YYDKDF, per germline (reference sequence). Between the trimmed V and J ends, which lost 4 bases and 11 bases, there was a span of 15 bases. CDR3 residues: CATSMGGGVKQFF. In DNA form, the CDR3 reads TGTGCCACCAGCATGGGGGGAGGAGTTAAGCAGTTCTTC.

This clone has only a few counts. This sequence joins TRBV7-9 and TRBJ1-2; possible D gene TRBD1, 5 bases. The CDR3 has 13 amino acids. Deletions cut 6 bases from V and 3 bases from J, with 11 bases between. Germline loops: CDR1 SEHNR, CDR2 FQNEAQ (reference sequence). DNA of the CDR3: TGTGCCAGCAGTCTAGGGGAAGACTATGGCTACACCTTC. Protein sequence: CASSLGEDYGYTF.

The chain has TRBV10-3 and TRBJ1-5; unclear D gene. The V gene lost 4 bases and the J gene lost 3 bases, with 13 bases spanning the gap. The CDR3 consists of 15 residues. Per the germline V gene, CDR1 is ENHRY and CDR2 is SYGVKD. The CDR3 spells CAISASRLFNQPQHF. In DNA form, the CDR3 reads TGTGCCATCAGTGCTAGCCGGTTGTTCAATCAGCCCCAGCATTTT.

With regard to this clone: In the same sample, other DNA sequences code for this CDR3. V and J are TRBV18 and TRBJ2-7, with 11 bases identical to TRBD2. Germline V CDR1 and CDR2: KGHSH, LQKENI. This CDR3 spans 15 amino acids. The trim removed 6 bases at V and 0 bases at J, leaving 4 bases unmatched. CDR3 sequence (DNA): TGTGCCAGCTCCCCTACTAGCGGGAGCTCCTACGAGCAGTACTTC. Its translation: CASSPTSGSSYEQYF.

This clone was seen once. The chain has TRBV4-2 and TRBJ2-6; 7 bases agree with TRBD1. V lost 4 bases and J lost 0; bases outside the gene matches: 9. The CDR3 runs to 18 residues. Germline loops: CDR1 LGHNA, CDR2 YNFKEQ. The CDR3 bases are TGTGCCAGCAGCCGCGACAGGGCTCCTTTCTCTGGGGCCAACGTCCTGACTTTC. Amino acid sequence: CASSRDRAPFSGANVLTF.

In this sample, this clone turned up once. The CDR3 loop is CASSLYAQAYSYEQYF. CDR3 sequence (DNA): TGTGCCAGCAGTTTATATGCGCAGGCTTACTCCTACGAGCAGTACTTC. The chain couples TRBV27 to TRBJ2-7; D is undetermined. Trimming took off 1 base at V and 0 bases at J, with 13 bases between the two ends. Germline V gene data show CDR1 as MNHEY and CDR2 as SMNVEV (reference sequence). The CDR3 covers 16 residues.

The chain joins TRBV5-1 to TRBJ1-1; 7 bases are shared with TRBD1. Germline V lookup: CDR1 SGHRS, CDR2 YFSETQ. This CDR3 has 15 amino acids. After removal of 2 bases from V and 0 bases from J, the junction contained 4 bases not matched to a gene. CDR3 nucleotides: TGCGCCAGCAGCTTTGCGACAGGGATGAACACTGAAGCTTTCTTT. Its translation: CASSFATGMNTEAFF.

The CDR3 here is CASSQDLGGNAMETQYF. CDR3 sequence (DNA): TGTGCCAGCAGCCAAGATCTAGGGGGCAATGCTATGGAGACCCAGTACTTC. The chain couples TRBV4-2 to TRBJ2-5; 7 bases line up with TRBD1. Germline-derived CDR1 and CDR2 are LGHNA and YNFKEQ. The CDR3 spans 17 residues. V trimming: 0 bases; J trimming: 5 bases; junction bases outside the gene matches: 12.

This clone was counted between two and nine times. This chain joins TRBV2 and TRBJ2-7; D remains ambiguous. Germline values: CDR1 SNHLY, CDR2 FYNNEI. V gave up 3 bases and J gave up 3 bases, with 6 bases separating them. This CDR3 is built from 12 residues. CDR3 bases: TGTGCCAGCAGTGACCTGAACTACGAGCAGTACTTC. Residues: CASSDLNYEQYF.

V is TRBV27 and J is TRBJ2-7; D could derive from TRBD1 or TRBD2 (5 bases each). The germline V and J ends were trimmed by 7 bases and 4 bases, with 32 bases remaining between them. This CDR3 spans 19 amino acids. Germline V lookup: CDR1 MNHEY, CDR2 SMNVEV (reference sequence). In nucleotides, the CDR3 is TGTGCCAGCACTCGCGATGCCCCCCGTGGGTCGGGACGGGGTTACGAGCAGTACTTC. Encoded protein: CASTRDAPRGSGRGYEQYF.

The chain carries TRBV6-6 and TRBJ1-1; no reliable D call. V gave up 2 bases and J gave up 6 bases, with 10 bases separating them. There are 13 residues in the CDR3. Germline V CDR1 and CDR2: MNHNY, SVGAGI (reference sequence). The CDR3 coding sequence is TGTGCCAGCAGTTACCGCGAGGCGGCTGAAGCTTTCTTT. Residues: CASSYREAAEAFF.

This clone was picked up a small number of times. The same CDR3 can be traced to other DNA sequences in this sample. The chain carries TRBV10-3 and TRBJ1-5; unclear D gene. This CDR3 contains 12 residues. Trimming cost V 2 bases and J 4 bases, with 3 bases left between them. CDR1 ENHRY and CDR2 SYGVKD come from the germline V gene. For the CDR3, the DNA is TGTGCCATCAGTGAGCCGAATCAGCCCCAGCATTTT. Translating gives CAISEPNQPQHF.

V gene TRBV18 combines with J gene TRBJ2-7, with a weak D call TRBD2 (5 bases). V lost 3 bases, J lost 3 bases, and 9 bases lay in between. CDR1 is KGHSH, CDR2 LQKENI, per germline. The CDR3 covers 13 residues. The CDR3 sequence is CASSPDYFYEQYF. The CDR3 coding sequence is TGTGCCAGCTCACCCGACTACTTCTACGAGCAGTACTTC.

The rearrangement joins TRBV18 to TRBJ2-7, with D tentatively TRBD1 (6 bases). Trimming took 3 bases from V and 4 from J, leaving 16 bases between them. The CDR3 totals 15 residues. CDR1 KGHSH and CDR2 LQKENI come from the germline V gene. The CDR3 region is CASSPGQPDFYEQYF. The DNA for the CDR3 is TGTGCCAGCTCACCGGGACAACCGGATTTTTACGAGCAGTACTTC.

The table lists this clone with a count of one. V usage is TRBV20-1 and J usage is TRBJ1-2; D gene ambiguous. The CDR3 extends over 11 amino acids. Trimming shortened V by 5 bases and J by 6 bases, and 10 bases separated the two germline ends. Germline CDR1 reads DFQATT; CDR2 reads SNEGSKA (reference sequence). The CDR3 loop is CSAPAGHGYTF. The CDR3 coding sequence is TGCAGTGCTCCCGCCGGGCATGGCTACACCTTC.

The CDR3, as DNA: TGTGCCAGTAGTATCCAGGGAAAGACCCAGTACTTC. Its protein is CASSIQGKTQYF. This sequence joins TRBV19 and TRBJ2-5; a possible D gene is TRBD1 (5 bases). Looked up from germline, CDR1 is LNHDA and CDR2 is SQIVND (reference sequence). The CDR3 spans 12 residues. Deletions cut 3 bases from V and 6 bases from J, with 8 bases between.

The chain joins TRBV2 to TRBJ1-2; D is undetermined. There are 12 residues in the CDR3. Germline CDR1 and CDR2: SNHLY and FYNNEI. Trimming took 7 bases from V and 2 from J, leaving 8 bases between them. CDR3 nucleotide sequence: TGTGCCAGCAACACGGAGAACTATGGCTACACCTTC. This gives the protein CASNTENYGYTF.